Below, 7 T cell receptor beta chains from the same sample are listed, as sequenced in a study of blood T cells in healthy people across ages (dated by TCRdb to between 2014 and 2017). Library preparation employed 5' RACE. The instrument was an Illumina HiSeq 2500. A second about 7 to 11 cycle PCR used a sample-barcoded 5' primer and a J-beta primer mix. TCRdb itself trimmed the public reads at Q25 with fastp, ran MiXCR and retained productive beta chains. Rows with a matching CDR3 protein are joined into one entry that keeps the most common DNA and genes. The sample yields 1 million or so distinct CDR3 sequences; less than 50% were counted once. Over 15% of the sample rests with the top ten. Sequencing input: blood. The receptors were gathered from a woman aged 55-69 years in good health.

This clonotype has a handful of counts. The J gene is TRBJ2-1, the V gene TRBV5-1; D is uncertain. CDR1 and CDR2 (germline): SGHRS, YFSETQ. The CDR3 loop spans 19 amino acids. Trimming pared 4 bases from V and 0 bases from J, leaving 23 bases between. The CDR3 DNA sequence: TGCGCCAGCAGCCCCCGCGGTTCTGTGGGATTCAGCTCCTACAATGAGCAGTTCTTC. This encodes CASSPRGSVGFSSYNEQFF.

The chain carries TRBV6-5 and TRBJ1-4, with a tentative D call TRBD1 (6 bases). The ends were cut back, 0 bases at V and 6 bases at J, with 11 bases in the middle. Germline values: CDR1 MNHEY, CDR2 SVGAGI. This CDR3 contains 15 residues. In DNA form, the CDR3 reads TGTGCCAGCAGTTACTCCGGCAGGGGAGATGAAAAACTGTTTTTT. Protein sequence: CASSYSGRGDEKLFF.

This clonotype was found a few times. This chain links TRBV20-1 with TRBJ2-5; no clear D gene. Trimming stripped 7 bases from V and 0 bases from J, with 9 bases between. CDR1 and CDR2 from the germline V gene are DFQATT and SNEGSKA (reference sequence). CDR3 size: 12 residues. Written as DNA, the CDR3 is TGCAGTGTCCCCTACGACCAAGAGACCCAGTACTTC. This translates into CSVPYDQETQYF.

This clonotype turned up a few times. The V gene is TRBV20-1, the J gene TRBJ1-6; weak D call: TRBD1 (6 bases). Between the trimmed V and J ends, which lost 0 bases and 10 bases, there was a span of 16 bases. Germline loops: CDR1 DFQATT, CDR2 SNEGSKA (reference sequence). This CDR3 spans 15 amino acids. The CDR3 DNA sequence: TGCAGTGCTAGAGATAAAAGAGGGGGGAGGTCACCCCTCCACTTT. Translation gives CSARDKRGGRSPLHF.

This chain connects TRBV6-5 to TRBJ1-1, with 9 bases aligning to TRBD1. Trimming removed 2 bases from V and 4 bases from J; junction bases left unmatched: 8. Germline CDR1 reads MNHEY; CDR2 reads SVGAGI. The length of the CDR3 is 16 residues. The CDR3 DNA reads TGTGCCAGCAGTTACGGGGGGACAGGGTCGTTCACTGAAGCTTTCTTT. Amino acids: CASSYGGTGSFTEAFF.

This chain uses TRBV20-1 with TRBJ2-1; 11 bases align to TRBD2. Trimming cost V 7 bases and J 5 bases; bases outside gene matches: 10. The CDR3 runs 15 residues. Germline-derived CDR1 and CDR2 are DFQATT and SNEGSKA (reference sequence). The CDR3 here is CSVRLGTSGNNEQFF. As DNA, the CDR3 is TGCAGTGTCAGATTAGGGACTAGCGGAAACAATGAGCAGTTCTTC.

The chain employs TRBV20-1 and TRBJ2-1; D unclear. Germline V gives CDR1 DFQATT, CDR2 SNEGSKA (reference sequence). Deletions cut 3 bases from V and 5 bases from J, with 8 bases between. This CDR3 contains 12 residues. The CDR3 DNA is TGCAGTGCTAGCCGGCAGGACAATGAGCAGTTCTTC. It specifies CSASRQDNEQFF.